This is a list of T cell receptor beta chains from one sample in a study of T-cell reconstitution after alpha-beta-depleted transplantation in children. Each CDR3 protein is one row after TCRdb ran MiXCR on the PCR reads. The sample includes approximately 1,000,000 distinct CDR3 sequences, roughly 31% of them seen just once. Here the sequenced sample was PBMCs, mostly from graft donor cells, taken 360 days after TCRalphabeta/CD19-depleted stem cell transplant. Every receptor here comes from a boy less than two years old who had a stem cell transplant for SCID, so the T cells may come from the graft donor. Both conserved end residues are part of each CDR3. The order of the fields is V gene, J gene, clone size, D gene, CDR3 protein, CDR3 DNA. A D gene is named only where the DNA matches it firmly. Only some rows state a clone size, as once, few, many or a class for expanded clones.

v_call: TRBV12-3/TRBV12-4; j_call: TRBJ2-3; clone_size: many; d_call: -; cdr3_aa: CASSSPGRTESTDTQYF; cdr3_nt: TGTGCCAGCAGTTCTCCGGGTCGCACAGAAAGCACAGATACGCAGTATTTT
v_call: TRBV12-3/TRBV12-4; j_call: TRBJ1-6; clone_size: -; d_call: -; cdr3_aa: CASSSAGSASPLHF; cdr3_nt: TGTGCCAGCAGTTCAGCAGGGTCGGCTTCACCCCTCCACTTT
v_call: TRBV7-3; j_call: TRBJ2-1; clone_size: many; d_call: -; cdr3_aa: CASSPDSRSYNEQFF; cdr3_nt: TGTGCCAGCAGCCCAGACAGCCGCTCCTACAATGAGCAGTTCTTC
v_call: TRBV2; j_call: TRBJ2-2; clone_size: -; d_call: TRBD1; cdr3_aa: CASSVGQTNTGELFF; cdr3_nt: TGTGCCAGCAGCGTGGGACAGACCAACACCGGGGAGCTGTTTTTT
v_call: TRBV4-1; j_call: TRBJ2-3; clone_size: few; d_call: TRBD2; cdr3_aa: CASSQVGLAGDTQYF; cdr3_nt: TGCGCCAGCAGCCAAGTAGGGCTAGCGGGGGATACGCAGTATTTT
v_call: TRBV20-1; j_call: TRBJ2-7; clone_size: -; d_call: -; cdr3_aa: CSASVDSHLPSHEQYF; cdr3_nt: TGCAGTGCTAGCGTGGACAGCCACTTACCGTCCCACGAGCAGTACTTC
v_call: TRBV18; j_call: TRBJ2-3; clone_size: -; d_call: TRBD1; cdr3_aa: CASSTWDRLITDTQYF; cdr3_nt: TGTGCCAGCTCAACTTGGGACAGGTTAATCACAGATACGCAGTATTTT
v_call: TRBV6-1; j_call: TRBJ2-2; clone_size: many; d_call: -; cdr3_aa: CASSKRGAQANTGELFF; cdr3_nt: TGTGCCAGCAGCAAGAGGGGGGCACAGGCGAACACCGGGGAGCTGTTTTTT
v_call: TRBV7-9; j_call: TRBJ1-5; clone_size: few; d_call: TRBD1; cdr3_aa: CASSRGQFGNQPQHF; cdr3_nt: TGTGCCAGCAGCCGGGGACAGTTCGGTAATCAGCCCCAGCATTTT
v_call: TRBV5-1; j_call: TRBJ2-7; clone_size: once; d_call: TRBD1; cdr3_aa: CASSWVLDRGHEQYF; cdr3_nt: TGCGCCAGCAGCTGGGTGCTGGACAGGGGACACGAGCAGTACTTC
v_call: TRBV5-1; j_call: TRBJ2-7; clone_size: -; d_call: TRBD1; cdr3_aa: CASSLTSGQGLNEQYF; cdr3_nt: TGCGCCAGCAGCCTAACCTCGGGACAGGGACTAAACGAGCAGTACTTC
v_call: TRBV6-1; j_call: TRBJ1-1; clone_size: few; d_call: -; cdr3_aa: CASRRHINTEAFF; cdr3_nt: TGTGCCAGCAGGCGGCACATAAACACTGAAGCTTTCTTT
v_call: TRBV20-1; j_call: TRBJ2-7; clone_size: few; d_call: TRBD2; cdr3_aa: CSAGNIAGVPEQYF; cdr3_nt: TGCAGTGCTGGGAATATAGCGGGGGTGCCCGAGCAGTACTTC
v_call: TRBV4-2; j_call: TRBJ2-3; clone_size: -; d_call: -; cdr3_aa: CASSQEWKPGASTDTQYF; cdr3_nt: TGTGCCAGCAGCCAAGAGTGGAAACCAGGCGCCAGCACAGATACGCAGTATTTT
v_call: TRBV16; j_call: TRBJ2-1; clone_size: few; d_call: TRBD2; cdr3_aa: CASSPGTGGQFF; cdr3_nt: TGTGCCAGCAGCCCAGGGACGGGAGGGCAGTTCTTC
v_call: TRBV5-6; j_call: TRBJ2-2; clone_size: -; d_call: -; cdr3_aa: CASSFSGYTGELFF; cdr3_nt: TGTGCCAGCAGCTTTTCGGGATACACCGGGGAGCTGTTTTTT
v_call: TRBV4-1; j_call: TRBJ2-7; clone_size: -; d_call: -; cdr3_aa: CASSQDRIGISSYEQYF; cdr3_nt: TGCGCCAGCAGCCAAGACCGCATCGGGATCAGCTCCTACGAGCAGTACTTC
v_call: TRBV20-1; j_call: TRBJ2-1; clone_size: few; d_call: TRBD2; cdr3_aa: CSAETSGGHNEQFF; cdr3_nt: TGCAGTGCTGAGACTAGCGGGGGGCACAATGAGCAGTTCTTC
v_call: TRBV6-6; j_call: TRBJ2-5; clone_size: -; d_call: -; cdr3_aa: CASSYRDQETQYF; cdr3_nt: TGTGCCAGCAGTTACCGTGACCAAGAGACCCAGTACTTC
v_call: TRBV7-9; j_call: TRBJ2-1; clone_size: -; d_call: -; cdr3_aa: CASSLKQGRGNEQFF; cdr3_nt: TGTGCCAGCAGCTTGAAACAGGGCCGGGGCAATGAGCAGTTCTTC
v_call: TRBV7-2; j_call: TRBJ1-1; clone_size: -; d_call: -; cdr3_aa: CASSPRQDNTEAFF; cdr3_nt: TGTGCCAGCAGCCCGCGACAGGACAACACTGAAGCTTTCTTT
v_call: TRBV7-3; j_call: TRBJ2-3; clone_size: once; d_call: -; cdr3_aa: CASSARPSTDTQYF; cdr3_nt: TGTGCCAGCAGCGCACGACCGAGCACAGATACGCAGTATTTT
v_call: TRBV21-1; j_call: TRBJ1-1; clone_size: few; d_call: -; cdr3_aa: CAREAALNTEAFF; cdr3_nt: TGTGCCCGGGAGGCGGCTCTGAACACTGAAGCTTTCTTT
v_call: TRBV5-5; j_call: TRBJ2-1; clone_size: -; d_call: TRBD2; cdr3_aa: CASSNGGYEQFF; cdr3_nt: TGTGCCAGCAGCAACGGGGGGTATGAGCAGTTCTTC
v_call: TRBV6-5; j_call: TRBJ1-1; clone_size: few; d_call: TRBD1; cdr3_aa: CASSNRDRGSYSLTEAFF; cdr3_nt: TGTGCCAGCAGTAACCGGGACAGGGGATCCTATTCCCTCACTGAAGCTTTCTTT
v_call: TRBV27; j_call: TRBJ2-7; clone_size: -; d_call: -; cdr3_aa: CASSLGDNEQYF; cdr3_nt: TGTGCCAGCAGTTTAGGCGACAACGAGCAGTACTTC
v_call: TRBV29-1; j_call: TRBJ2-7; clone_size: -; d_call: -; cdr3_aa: CSVGGNSYEQYF; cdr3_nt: TGCAGCGTTGGGGGAAACTCCTACGAGCAGTACTTC
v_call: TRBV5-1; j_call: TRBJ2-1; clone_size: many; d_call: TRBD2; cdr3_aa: CASSLAGRTSGPNEQFF; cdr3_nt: TGCGCCAGCAGCTTGGCCGGGAGGACTAGCGGACCCAATGAGCAGTTCTTC
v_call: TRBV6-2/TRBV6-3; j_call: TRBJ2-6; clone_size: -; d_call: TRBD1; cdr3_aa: CASRPGGVESGANVLTF; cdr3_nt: TGTGCCAGCAGGCCAGGGGGAGTAGAGTCTGGGGCCAACGTCCTGACTTTC
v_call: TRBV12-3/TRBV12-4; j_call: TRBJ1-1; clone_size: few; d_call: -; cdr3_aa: CASSFVGARNTEAFF; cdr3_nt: TGTGCCAGCAGTTTCGTGGGCGCTAGGAACACTGAAGCTTTCTTT
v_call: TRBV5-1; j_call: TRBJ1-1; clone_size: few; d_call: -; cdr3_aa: CASSLIGGEGTEAFF; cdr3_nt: TGCGCCAGCAGCTTGATCGGGGGCGAAGGGACTGAAGCTTTCTTT
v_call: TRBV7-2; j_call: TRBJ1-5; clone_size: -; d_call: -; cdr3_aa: CASSLAQFAGDQPQHF; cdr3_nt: TGTGCCAGCAGCTTAGCCCAGTTTGCGGGCGATCAGCCCCAGCATTTT
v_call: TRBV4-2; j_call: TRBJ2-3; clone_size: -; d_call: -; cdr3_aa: CASTPSQDLVTDTQYF; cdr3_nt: TGTGCCAGCACCCCCAGCCAAGACCTGGTGACAGATACGCAGTATTTT
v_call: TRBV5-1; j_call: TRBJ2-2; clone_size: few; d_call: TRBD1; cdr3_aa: CASSLTTGTNTGELFF; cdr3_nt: TGCGCCAGCAGCCTCACGACAGGGACGAACACCGGGGAGCTGTTTTTT
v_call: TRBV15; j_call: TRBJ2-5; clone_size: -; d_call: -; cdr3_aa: CATSRFRETQYF; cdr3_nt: TGTGCCACCAGCAGGTTTCGAGAGACCCAGTACTTC
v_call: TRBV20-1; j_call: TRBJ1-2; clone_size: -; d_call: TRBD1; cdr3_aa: CSASEDRVRYTF; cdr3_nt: TGCAGTGCTAGTGAGGACAGGGTACGCTACACCTTC
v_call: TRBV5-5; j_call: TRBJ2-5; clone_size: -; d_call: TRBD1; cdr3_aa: CASSLRDSRGETQYF; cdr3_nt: TGTGCCAGCAGCTTGCGGGACAGCCGAGGGGAGACCCAGTACTTC
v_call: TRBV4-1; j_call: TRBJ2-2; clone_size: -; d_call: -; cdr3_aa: CASSQGRLLANTGELFF; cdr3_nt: TGCGCCAGCAGCCAAGGACGGCTTCTAGCGAACACCGGGGAGCTGTTTTTT
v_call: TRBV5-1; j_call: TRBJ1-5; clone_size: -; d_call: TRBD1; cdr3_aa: CASSLGDRGSNQPQHF; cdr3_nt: TGCGCCAGCAGCTTGGGAGACAGGGGGTCCAATCAGCCCCAGCATTTT
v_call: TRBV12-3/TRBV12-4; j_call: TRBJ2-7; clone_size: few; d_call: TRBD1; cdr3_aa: CASSFTGVEEQYF; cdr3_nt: TGTGCCAGCAGTTTTACAGGGGTAGAAGAGCAGTACTTC
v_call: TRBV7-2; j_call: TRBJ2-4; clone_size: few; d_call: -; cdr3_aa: CASSPRTGPENIQYF; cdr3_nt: TGTGCCAGCAGCCCACGAACGGGACCCGAAAACATTCAGTACTTC
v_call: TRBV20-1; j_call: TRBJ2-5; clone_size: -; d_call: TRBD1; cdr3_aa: CSAKGGALETQYF; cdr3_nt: TGCAGTGCCAAAGGGGGCGCTTTGGAGACCCAGTACTTC
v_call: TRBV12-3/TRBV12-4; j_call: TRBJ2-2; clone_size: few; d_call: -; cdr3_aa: CASRDLTPNTGELFF; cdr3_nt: TGTGCCAGCAGGGACCTAACCCCGAACACCGGGGAGCTGTTTTTT
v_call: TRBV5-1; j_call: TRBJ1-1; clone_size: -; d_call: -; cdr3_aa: CASSLGSGRVNTEAFF; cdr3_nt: TGCGCCAGCAGCTTGGGTTCAGGCCGCGTGAACACTGAAGCTTTCTTT
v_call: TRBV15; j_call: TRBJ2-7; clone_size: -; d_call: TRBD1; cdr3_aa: CATSIGQGGYEQYF; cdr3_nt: TGTGCCACCAGCATCGGACAGGGAGGTTACGAGCAGTACTTC
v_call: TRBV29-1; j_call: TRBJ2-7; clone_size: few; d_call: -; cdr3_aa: CSVREGTLSVYEQYF; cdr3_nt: TGCAGCGTTAGAGAAGGGACTTTAAGCGTCTACGAGCAGTACTTC
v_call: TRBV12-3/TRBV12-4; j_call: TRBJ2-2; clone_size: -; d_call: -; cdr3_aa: CASSPLPTTVAGELFF; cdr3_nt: TGTGCCAGCAGTCCGCTGCCTACGACAGTGGCCGGGGAGCTGTTTTTT
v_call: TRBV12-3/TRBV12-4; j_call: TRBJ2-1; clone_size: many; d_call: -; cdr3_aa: CASSLGRYNEQFF; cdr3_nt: TGTGCCAGCAGTTTAGGGCGATACAATGAGCAGTTCTTC
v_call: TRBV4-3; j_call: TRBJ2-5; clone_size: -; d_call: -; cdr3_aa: CASSQPGPEETQYF; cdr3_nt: TGCGCCAGCAGTCAACCCGGGCCTGAAGAGACCCAGTACTTC
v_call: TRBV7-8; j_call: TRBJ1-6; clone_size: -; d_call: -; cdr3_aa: CASSPRGVWPYNSPLHF; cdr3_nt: TGTGCCAGCAGCCCCCGGGGCGTTTGGCCCTATAATTCACCCCTCCACTTT
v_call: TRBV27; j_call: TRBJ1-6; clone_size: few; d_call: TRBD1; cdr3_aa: CASSFWDRANSPLHF; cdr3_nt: TGTGCCAGCAGTTTTTGGGACAGGGCGAATTCACCCCTCCACTTT
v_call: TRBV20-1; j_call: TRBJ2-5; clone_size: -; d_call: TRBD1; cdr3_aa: CSARPPGQFQETQYF; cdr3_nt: TGCAGTGCTAGGCCCCCGGGACAGTTCCAAGAGACCCAGTACTTC
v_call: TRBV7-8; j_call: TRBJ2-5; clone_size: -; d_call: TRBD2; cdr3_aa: CASSRTSGGLQETQYF; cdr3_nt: TGTGCCAGCAGCCGTACTAGCGGGGGCCTCCAAGAGACCCAGTACTTC
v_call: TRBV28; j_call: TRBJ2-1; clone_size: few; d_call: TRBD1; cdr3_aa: CASRLPGGDYNEQFF; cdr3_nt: TGTGCCAGCAGACTCCCAGGGGGCGATTACAATGAGCAGTTCTTC
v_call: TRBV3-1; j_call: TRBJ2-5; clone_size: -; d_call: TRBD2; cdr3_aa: CASSQGIAGGRETQYF; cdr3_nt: TGTGCCAGCAGCCAAGGGATAGCGGGGGGCAGGGAGACCCAGTACTTC